A single sample gave rise to the 22 T cell receptor beta chains below, sequenced in a study of T cell repertoires in cytomegalovirus infection. These receptors' targets are unknown. TCRdb re-derived calls from the reads in MiXCR, one entry per CDR3 protein. The sample consists of approximately 990,000 distinct CDR3 sequences, roughly 30% of them appearing once. The sequencing used cultured CD8+ T cells from PBMCs, collected from culture after CMV antigen stimulation. Receptors were obtained from a human donor in good health (CMV status not recorded). Some clones in this sample may be carry-over from other donors' samples.

This clonotype was found many times. The chain links TRBV6-2 or TRBV6-3 to TRBJ2-1; D possibly uses TRBD1 or TRBD2 (5 bases each). Germline CDR1 is MNHEY and CDR2 is SVGEGT. This CDR3 has 17 amino acids. The V end was cut by 0 bases, the J end by 6 bases, with 18 bases between. CDR3 DNA sequence: TGTGCCAGCAGTTACTCCAGCGCCGGGGACCCCATCAATGAGCAGTTCTTC. Translation gives CASSYSSAGDPINEQFF.

This chain uses TRBV5-6 with TRBJ2-1, with TRBD2 as a possible D gene (7 bases). V lost 4 bases and J lost 6, with 20 bases in between. From germline, CDR1 is SGHDT and CDR2 YYEEEE. The CDR3 runs to 16 residues. CDR3 nucleotides: TGTGCCAGCAGCCTCACGGGGGGCCGGCCGGCCAATGAGCAGTTCTTC. Protein sequence: CASSLTGGRPANEQFF.

This clonotype was detected a few times. The chain links TRBV7-9 to TRBJ2-5; D ambiguous. CDR3 length equals 14 residues. Germline V gene sequence: CDR1 SEHNR, CDR2 FQNEAQ (reference sequence). The germline V and J ends were trimmed by 1 base and 3 bases, with 9 bases remaining between them. Here the CDR3 reads CASSLVRAEETQYF. In nucleotides, the CDR3 is TGTGCCAGCAGCTTAGTTCGTGCCGAAGAGACCCAGTACTTC.

The table lists this clonotype with a few counts. The rearrangement uses TRBV10-3 and TRBJ2-2, with 13 bases aligning to TRBD2. V shed 8 bases, J shed 1 base, and the junction held 4 bases outside the gene matches. The CDR3 runs 16 residues. CDR1 is ENHRY and CDR2 is SYGVKD in the germline V gene. The CDR3 bases are TGTGCCATCGCGACTAGCGGGGGGATGAACACCGGGGAGCTGTTTTTT. This sequence encodes CAIATSGGMNTGELFF.

The chain is built from TRBV7-9 and TRBJ2-2; D is unresolved. The CDR3 totals 14 residues. The ends were cut back, 3 bases at V and 1 base at J, with 6 bases in the middle. Germline lookup yields CDR1 SEHNR and CDR2 FQNEAQ (reference sequence). The CDR3 here is CASSFKGNTGELFF. The CDR3 DNA is TGTGCCAGCAGCTTTAAGGGGAACACCGGGGAGCTGTTTTTT.

The chain couples TRBV4-1 to TRBJ2-3; TRBD2 matches at 12 bases. The CDR3 covers 16 residues. The J segment lost 2 bases and the V segment lost 4 bases, leaving 4 bases of the junction unmatched. CDR1 and CDR2 from the germline V gene are MGHRA and YSYEKL. The CDR3 reads CASSLRLAGATDTQYF. The CDR3 DNA sequence: TGCGCCAGCAGCCTTCGACTAGCGGGGGCCACAGATACGCAGTATTTT.

The V gene is TRBV27, the J gene TRBJ2-3, with D unresolved. This CDR3 region has 16 residues. Deletions cut 6 bases from V and 4 bases from J, with 20 bases between. CDR1 and CDR2 (germline): MNHEY, SMNVEV (reference sequence). CDR3 region: CASSPPESLGADTQYF. CDR3 DNA sequence: TGTGCCAGCAGCCCCCCTGAGAGCCTAGGAGCAGATACGCAGTATTTT.

The chain uses TRBV6-2 or TRBV6-3 and TRBJ1-4, with a tentative D call TRBD1 (5 bases). V was pared by 6 bases and J by 5 bases, with 13 bases between. Germline CDR1 MNHEY, CDR2 SVGEGT. CDR3 length equals 14 residues. The CDR3: CASRKTVQNEKLFF. CDR3 nucleotides: TGTGCCAGCAGGAAGACAGTGCAGAATGAAAAACTGTTTTTT.

The chain employs TRBV4-1 and TRBJ2-7; 8 nucleotides match TRBD1. This CDR3 has 14 residues. In germline, CDR1 is MGHRA, CDR2 YSYEKL. With V trimmed by 4 bases and J by 5 bases, 7 bases remained unmatched. The CDR3 spells CASSLRTGYDEQYF. CDR3 in DNA: TGCGCCAGCAGCCTCCGGACAGGGTACGACGAGCAGTACTTC.

The chain links TRBV5-4 to TRBJ1-1; 12 nucleotides agree with TRBD1. J was trimmed by 10 bases and V by 4 bases; bases with no gene match: 20. Germline V gene data show CDR1 as SGHNT and CDR2 as YYREEE (reference sequence). This CDR3 contains 18 residues. The CDR3 sequence: CASSIPGQGAKRSGGAFF. The DNA of the CDR3 is TGTGCCAGCAGCATACCGGGACAGGGGGCGAAAAGGTCTGGCGGAGCTTTCTTT.

The genes are TRBV7-6 and TRBJ2-2; D call uncertain. Between the trimmed V and J ends, which lost 5 bases and 8 bases, there was a span of 12 bases. The V gene's germline CDR1 is SGHVS and CDR2 FNYEAQ. The CDR3 is 13 residues long. CDR3 amino acids: CASSAALGGELFF. Written as DNA, the CDR3 is TGTGCCAGCAGCGCGGCGTTAGGGGGGGAGCTGTTTTTT.

This chain joins TRBV7-6 and TRBJ1-2, with D perhaps matching TRBD1 (6 bases). With 5 bases removed from V and 6 bases from J, the gap between germline ends came to 16 bases. The CDR3 is 14 amino acids. The germline CDR1 and CDR2 sequences are SGHVS and FNYEAQ. CDR3 protein: CASSQSPGGNGYTF. DNA of the CDR3: TGTGCCAGCAGCCAAAGCCCGGGGGGCAATGGCTACACCTTC.

The chain joins TRBV6-2 or TRBV6-3 to TRBJ2-1, with 7 positions matching TRBD2. With 3 bases clipped from V and 2 bases from J, the junction kept 10 bases outside the gene matches. The CDR3 length is 17 residues. The germline CDR1 and CDR2 sequences are MNHEY and SVGEGT. CDR3 in DNA: TGTGCCAGCAGTTATTGGTCTAGCGGCCATCCCTACAATGAGCAGTTCTTC. It yields the protein CASSYWSSGHPYNEQFF.

This clonotype was detected only once. The genes are TRBV7-4 and TRBJ1-3; D is possibly TRBD1 (5 bases). The CDR3 loop spans 16 amino acids. The V gene lost 5 bases and the J gene lost 0 bases, with 14 bases spanning the gap. Germline lookup yields CDR1 SGHVT and CDR2 SQSDAQ. The CDR3, as DNA: TGTGCCAGCAGCCCGACAGACACTTACTCTGGAAACACCATATATTTT. Its protein is CASSPTDTYSGNTIYF.

Notes on this clonotype: The junction differs from germline at one of its ends, possibly a read error. V and J are TRBV6-5 and TRBJ2-3, with D possibly called TRBD1 or TRBD2 (6 bases each). CDR1 and CDR2 (germline): MNHEY, SVGAGI. The CDR3 is 18 residues long. CDR3 protein: CASSYSTEGGQSIDTQYF. The CDR3 DNA reads TGTGCCAGCAGTTACTCAACGGAAGGGGGGCAGAGCATAGATACGCAGTATTTT.

The chain is built from TRBV14 and TRBJ1-3; TRBD1 agrees at 10 bases. V lost 3 bases, J lost 1 base, and 15 bases stayed unmatched. This CDR3 has 20 residues. Per the germline V gene, CDR1 is SGHDN and CDR2 is FVKESK. For the CDR3, the DNA is TGTGCCAGCAGCCATCCCGGACAGGGGGATAGAAGGAGTTCTGGAAACACCATATATTTT. Encoded protein: CASSHPGQGDRRSSGNTIYF.

The sample holds many counts of this clonotype. The chain links TRBV7-9 to TRBJ2-7; 7 bases fit TRBD1. Unmatched junction bases numbered 12, after V lost 5 bases and J lost 2 bases. Germline CDR1 and CDR2: SEHNR and FQNEAQ (reference sequence). CDR3 size: 16 residues. The CDR3 nucleotides are TGTGCCAGCAGCCGTGTCTTAGGGACAGTGACCTACGAGCAGTACTTC. Protein: CASSRVLGTVTYEQYF.

The chain has TRBV6-2 or TRBV6-3 and TRBJ1-2; D remains unclear. With 0 bases removed from V and 1 base from J, the gap between germline ends came to 6 bases. The CDR3 is 14 amino acids. Germline CDR1 and CDR2: MNHEY and SVGEGT. The CDR3 loop reads CASSYSAGNYGYTF. CDR3 bases: TGTGCCAGCAGTTACTCGGCAGGTAACTATGGCTACACCTTC.

In its sample, this clonotype was seen many times. The V and J genes are TRBV7-6 and TRBJ1-2; D call uncertain. The V gene's germline CDR1 is SGHVS and CDR2 FNYEAQ. V shed 1 base and J shed 8 bases, with 8 bases lying between them. The CDR3 loop spans 12 amino acids. The CDR3 region is CASSLGAPGYTF. As DNA, the CDR3 is TGTGCCAGCAGCTTAGGTGCCCCCGGCTACACCTTC.

V and J are TRBV27 and TRBJ1-5, with 8 nucleotides matching TRBD1. The CDR3 extends over 13 amino acids. The germline V gene encodes CDR1 MNHEY and CDR2 SMNVEV (reference sequence). Trimming removed 6 bases from V and 7 bases from J; junction bases left unmatched: 5. CDR3 loop: CASSSTGAQPQHF. The CDR3, as DNA: TGTGCCAGCAGCTCGACAGGGGCCCAGCCCCAGCATTTT.

This clonotype was recorded at least ten times. The V gene is TRBV12-3 or TRBV12-4, the J gene TRBJ2-2; TRBD1 matches at 8 bases. With V trimmed by 5 bases and J by 7 bases, 3 bases remained unmatched. The length of the CDR3 is 13 residues. In nucleotides, the CDR3 is TGTGCCAGCAGTCAGGGGGCAGGCGGGGAGCTGTTTTTT. Translation: CASSQGAGGELFF.

This clonotype showed up many times. This chain connects TRBV6-2 or TRBV6-3 to TRBJ2-1, with D tentatively TRBD1 (7 bases). This CDR3 is 15 amino acids long. CDR1 MNHEY and CDR2 SVGEGT come from the germline V gene. The V end lost 5 bases, the J end lost 4 bases, and 15 bases lay between the germline ends. CDR3 sequence: CASSRGAGGYNEQFF. In DNA form, the CDR3 reads TGTGCCAGCAGTAGGGGGGCAGGGGGTTACAATGAGCAGTTCTTC.